This TCR beta chain derives from a study of CD8+CD57+ T cells in acquired aplastic anemia. Study background: Yields of DNA that came from sorted CD4+ and CD8+ cells averaged approximately 3.2 ug.

Those patients picked for sequencing had displayed CD8+CD57+ cell expansion on flow cytometry. Blood came from patients not yet given any therapy. This clonotype was seen ten or more times. The template for TCR beta VDJ and CDR3 sequence profiling was genomic DNA. TCRdb redid the calling of the reads with MiXCR, one entry per CDR3 protein. The repertoire holds 150,000 to 200,000 distinct CDR3 sequences, approximately 52% seen once, with more than 1.5% in the top ten. Sequencing was done on a sample of sorted CD4+, CD8+, or CD8+CD57+ T cells (not recorded which) from PBMCs. The origin of this receptor is a human donor with aplastic anemia.

CDR3 region: CSVALGWGRETQYF. The DNA of the CDR3 is TGCAGCGTTGCGCTGGGATGGGGTAGAGAGACCCAGTACTTC. This chain links TRBV29-1 with TRBJ2-5; D is unresolved. V gave up 4 bases and J gave up 4 bases, with 16 bases separating them. This CDR3 region has 14 residues. Germline loops: CDR1 SQVTM, CDR2 ANQGSEA.